This TCR beta chain was profiled in a study of CD8+ T cells in alopecia areata. General observations from the study: A single nonresponder leaves the baseline CD8+ expansion link to response uncertain.

As for treatment: oral pan-JAK inhibitor, 5-10 mg twice daily. Sequencing templates came from extracted RNA that was reverse transcribed into cDNA. The repertoire was sequenced with immunoSEQ multiplex PCR; TCRdb's copy has only in-frame clones and lacks some. The sample includes some 180,000 clones, 51% of them seen just once. A word on this clone: Its target is not known.

CDR1 is SGHVS, CDR2 FQNEAQ, per germline. The CDR3 covers 14 residues. After removal of 3 bases from V and 8 bases from J, the junction contained 7 bases not matched to a gene. The sequence was collected from a human donor with alopecia areata. The starting material was CD8+ T cells sorted from blood, obtained around week 54, from a patient treated with tofacitinib. The chain uses TRBV7-8 and TRBJ1-2; 9 positions agree with TRBD1. CDR3: CASSLTGTGRGYTF. The CDR3 DNA reads as TGTGCCAGCAGCTTGACCGGGACAGGGCGAGGCTACACCTTC.